These 9 T cell receptor beta chains were all obtained from the same sample, sequenced in a study of T cell repertoires in cytomegalovirus infection. One entry per CDR3 protein, called by TCRdb with MiXCR from the reads. The data hold 270,000 or so distinct CDR3 sequences, with over 15% observed a single time. The sequencing sample was made of CD8+ T cells from PBMCs. The receptors were sampled from a human donor in good health (CMV status not recorded). Some clones in this sample may be carry-over from other donors' samples.

The V call is TRBV2, the J call TRBJ2-3; D may be TRBD1 (5 bases). Trimming removed 2 bases at V and 4 bases at J, with 10 bases between. Germline V gives CDR1 SNHLY, CDR2 FYNNEI. CDR3 length: 14 amino acids. The CDR3 bases are TGTGCCAGCAGTGAACCAGGGATCCCAGATACGCAGTATTTT. Protein sequence: CASSEPGIPDTQYF.

In this sample, this clonotype turned up many times. This sequence joins TRBV12-3 or TRBV12-4 and TRBJ2-3; 10 nucleotides align to TRBD1. There are 15 residues in the CDR3. The V and J ends lost 3 bases and 2 bases, in that order; junction bases with no gene match: 2. The CDR3, as DNA: TGTGCCAGCAGTTTGGGGACAGGGGACACAGATACGCAGTATTTT. This gives the protein CASSLGTGDTDTQYF.

In its sample, this clonotype was seen a few times. This chain joins TRBV6-5 and TRBJ2-5; 9 nucleotides agree with TRBD2. Germline V gene data show CDR1 as MNHEY and CDR2 as SVGAGI. The length of the CDR3 is 15 residues. With 4 bases clipped from V and 2 bases from J, the junction kept 5 bases outside the gene matches. The CDR3 region is CASSWAGGTQETQYF. The CDR3, as DNA: TGTGCCAGCAGTTGGGCGGGGGGGACTCAAGAGACCCAGTACTTC.

This clonotype was seen many times. J is TRBJ1-3 and V is TRBV7-2, with 8 bases aligning to TRBD1. The germline V gene has CDR1 SGHTA and CDR2 FQGNSA. The CDR3 runs 14 residues. Trimming at V came to 1 base and at J to 9 bases, leaving 5 bases not matched to a gene. CDR3 sequence reads: CASSLEWGTGTIYF. DNA for the CDR3: TGTGCCAGCAGCTTAGAATGGGGGACAGGCACCATATATTTT.

This clonotype was picked up a small number of times. The chain joins TRBV4-1 to TRBJ1-5; no clear D. CDR3 length: 13 amino acids. Germline V lookup: CDR1 MGHRA, CDR2 YSYEKL. With 0 bases removed from V and 4 bases from J, the gap between germline ends came to 4 bases. The CDR3 nucleotides are TGCGCCAGCAGCCAAGATCAGAATCAGCCCCAGCATTTT. This gives the protein CASSQDQNQPQHF.

This clonotype was counted a few times. The chain links TRBV5-6 to TRBJ1-4; D gene ambiguous. Trimming removed 3 bases from V and 8 bases from J, with 20 bases in between. Germline-derived CDR1 and CDR2 are SGHDT and YYEEEE. There are 16 residues in the CDR3. The CDR3: CASSSDLWPGEEKLFF. The CDR3 DNA reads as TGTGCCAGCAGCTCGGACCTGTGGCCTGGGGAGGAAAAACTGTTTTTT.

This clonotype was seen more than once but under ten times. A much larger clone differs by one base, so this may be a read error. The genes are TRBV7-9 and TRBJ2-7; no definite D call. The CDR3 has 11 amino acids. V lost 5 bases, J lost 2 bases, and 4 bases lay in between. CDR1 SEHNR and CDR2 FQNEAQ come from the germline V gene (reference sequence). This chain's CDR3 is CASSVTYEQYF. CDR3 coding DNA: TGTGCCAGCAGCGTCACCTACGAGCAGTACTTC.

This clonotype was seen repeatedly, ten times or more. V gene TRBV12-3 or TRBV12-4 combines with J gene TRBJ2-1; TRBD2 matches at 7 bases. The V and J ends lost 6 bases and 1 base, in that order; junction bases with no gene match: 9. The CDR3 loop spans 16 amino acids. CDR3 region: CASRPSPGGSYNEQFF. DNA of the CDR3: TGTGCCAGCAGACCCTCCCCCGGGGGGTCCTACAATGAGCAGTTCTTC.

This clonotype was seen only a few times. J is TRBJ1-1 and V is TRBV7-9; D uncertain. The CDR3 runs to 12 residues. Germline CDR1 reads SEHNR; CDR2 reads FQNEAQ (reference sequence). V was shortened by 6 bases and J by 9 bases, with 14 bases between the two germline ends. The CDR3 DNA reads as TGTGCCAGCAGTCTCGGACCGCCGAAAGCTTTCTTT. It codes for CASSLGPPKAFF.